This T cell receptor (beta chain) was identified in a study of T cells in Graves' hyperthyroidism and ophthalmopathy. This clonotype was detected ten times or more. The CDR3 regions of TCR beta were amplified from RNA transcripts. First-round RT-PCR targeting the TCR CDR3 was performed with the HTBI primer set. From the multiplex PCR reads, TCRdb called clonotypes with MiXCR, one entry per CDR3 protein. The table records fewer than 400,000 distinct CDR3 sequences, 25% of them present only once. V trimming: 5 bases; J trimming: 2 bases; junction bases outside the gene matches: 7. The germline gives CDR1 MDHEN, CDR2 SYDVKM. The CDR3 extends over 15 amino acids. Patients were excluded for uncontrolled infection, other autoimmune disease, pregnancy or lactation.

The J gene is TRBJ2-7, the V gene TRBV28, with 9 bases lining up with TRBD1. The TCR sequence derives from a man over 45 with Graves' hyperthyroidism. Material: blood. CDR3 sequence (DNA): TGTGCCAGCAGTCCCCCCGGGACAGGGACCTACGAGCAGTACTTC. Protein sequence: CASSPPGTGTYEQYF. Based on the CDR3 plus reference TRBV28 and TRBJ2-7, the full variable domain is DVKVTQSSRYLVKRTGEKVFLECVQDMDHENMFWYRQDPGLGLRLIYFSYDVKMKEKGDIPEGYSVSREKKERFSLILESASTNQTSMYLCASSPPGTGTYEQYFGPGTRLTVT.